This TCR beta chain derives from a study of blood T cell repertoires in COVID-19. For the study at large: The study drew acute and convalescent COVID-19 samples from the United States, Italy and Spain. Sources were T cells, B-cell-depleted T cells, or PBMCs; the material itself was cDNA or gDNA.

This clone was seen just once. Original processing methods: It was from reference gene primer amplification that nucleated cell counts were estimated. TCRdb keeps only in-frame clones here, not all; method: immunoSEQ multiplex PCR. That table furnishes V, J and clone size, whereas the DNA furnished D and trimming. The sample lists approximately 92,000 clones, 84% seen once, with 2% in the top ten. V trimming: 5 bases; J trimming: 7 bases; junction bases outside the gene matches: 7. The CDR3 sequence is 15 residues long. CDR1 is SGHTA, CDR2 FQGNSA, per germline. This TCR came from a man aged 65-85 years with active or convalescent COVID-19. The chain joins TRBV7-2 to TRBJ2-2, with 10 bases matching TRBD1. The sequencing sample was made of peripheral blood. CDR3 residues: CASSLRQGAGGELFF. The CDR3 bases are TGTGCCAGCAGCCTAAGACAGGGGGCGGGCGGGGAGCTGTTTTTT.